This T cell receptor (beta chain) was recovered during a study of CD8+ T cells in alopecia areata. Following extraction, RNA underwent reverse transcription to cDNA, which served as the sequencing template. Repertoires were generated with immunoSEQ multiplex PCR, while TCRdb's copy carries only in-frame clones and drops some. Altogether about 42,000 clones are present, under 70% being singletons, with the ten largest covering under 25%. Per germline, CDR1 SGHDT and CDR2 YYEEEE. CDR3 length equals 14 residues. With 2 bases clipped from V and 3 bases from J, the junction kept 2 bases outside the gene matches. Study-level findings and limits: Alopecia totalis/universalis scalp especially showed more expanded CD8+ clones than normal scalp. Whether baseline CD8+ expansion is linked to response remains uncertain, given a single nonresponder.

Indicated treatment: oral pan-JAK inhibitor, 5-10 mg twice daily. Worth noting for this clone: Its target is not known.

The chain has TRBV5-6 and TRBJ2-1; TRBD1 matches 7 bases. The sample was CD8+ T cells sorted from blood, taken at week 4, from a patient treated with tofacitinib. The clonotype comes from a human donor with alopecia areata. CDR3 sequence (DNA): TGTGCCAGCAGCTTACAGGGGTACTACAATGAGCAGTTCTTC. This translates into CASSLQGYYNEQFF.